The 23 T cell receptor beta chains presented below share a single source sample, sequenced in a study of memory CD4+ T cells and cytomegalovirus serostatus. The sort gate was single viable CD3+CD4+CD8-CD45RO+ cells for memory CD4+ T cells. Produced via immunoSEQ multiplex PCR; TCRdb's table is partial and in-frame only. The table has tens of thousands of clones, 76% seen once. Sequencing was done on a sample of memory CD4+ T cells from blood. Every receptor here comes from an adult in good health and CMV-seropositive.

The chain joins TRBV4-1 to TRBJ2-7, with TRBD2 identical over 10 bases. The germline CDR1 and CDR2 sequences are MGHRA and YSYEKL. The CDR3 is 16 amino acids. J was trimmed by 7 bases and V by 0 bases; bases with no gene match: 9. The DNA for the CDR3 is TGCGCCAGCAGCCAAGAATATCCTAGCGGGAGTCAGGAGCAGTACTTC. This codes for CASSQEYPSGSQEQYF.

The chain has TRBV7-2 and TRBJ2-5, with 10 bases matching TRBD2. The V segment lost 2 bases and the J segment 12 bases; nucleotides outside the gene matches: 6. The CDR3 is 13 amino acids. Looked up from germline, CDR1 is SGHTA and CDR2 is FQGNSA. The CDR3 region is CASSLFALAGEYF. The CDR3 coding sequence is TGTGCCAGCAGCTTATTTGCCCTAGCGGGGGAGTACTTC.

This chain uses TRBV7-2 with TRBJ2-5; the match to TRBD2 covers 8 bases. CDR3 length equals 15 residues. V gave up 5 bases and J gave up 5 bases; unmatched junction bases: 10. Germline CDR1 and CDR2: SGHTA and FQGNSA. Written as DNA, the CDR3 is TGTGCCAGCAGCCGCCAAGCGGGAGTGCGGGAGACCCAGTACTTC. Amino acid sequence: CASSRQAGVRETQYF.

This chain joins TRBV28 and TRBJ1-1, with a weak D call TRBD1 (5 bases). The CDR3 contains 14 residues. Trimming pared 7 bases from V and 3 bases from J, leaving 15 bases between. CDR1 and CDR2 from the germline V gene are MDHEN and SYDVKM. CDR3 protein: CASILAGGDTEAFF. The CDR3 region has the DNA TGTGCCAGCATCCTGGCCGGGGGGGACACTGAAGCTTTCTTT.

This clone was seen only a few times. The chain has TRBV7-2 and TRBJ2-5; D is undetermined. The CDR3 is 17 amino acids. Germline values: CDR1 SGHTA, CDR2 FQGNSA. V was pared by 1 base and J by 2 bases, with 17 bases between. Here the CDR3 reads CASSLGLLSGPQETQYF. The CDR3 DNA sequence: TGTGCCAGCAGCTTAGGTCTATTGTCGGGCCCTCAAGAGACCCAGTACTTC.

The chain carries TRBV10-2 and TRBJ1-5, with 7 bases lining up with TRBD1. V was pared by 3 bases and J by 7 bases, with 9 bases of the junction left unmatched. The V gene's germline CDR1 is WSHSY and CDR2 SAAADI. This CDR3 is 15 amino acids long. The CDR3 spells CASSEKGAFEQPQHF. The DNA for the CDR3 is TGCGCCAGCAGTGAAAAGGGGGCCTTTGAGCAGCCCCAGCATTTT.

The gene calls are TRBV25-1 and TRBJ2-1; 7 bases agree with TRBD2. The CDR3 covers 12 residues. Trimming cost V 8 bases and J 10 bases; bases outside gene matches: 8. Germline-derived CDR1 and CDR2 are MGHDK and SYGVNS. CDR3: CASRGTKDEQFF. In nucleotides, the CDR3 is TGTGCCAGCCGCGGGACTAAAGACGAGCAGTTCTTC.

This clone was counted a few times. The rearrangement joins TRBV6-5 to TRBJ2-1; D ambiguous. This CDR3 contains 16 residues. Germline lookup yields CDR1 MNHEY and CDR2 SVGAGI. V was trimmed by 0 bases and J by 8 bases, leaving 17 bases between them. The CDR3 spells CASSYSPWALADEQFF. In nucleotides, the CDR3 is TGTGCCAGCAGTTACTCGCCATGGGCATTGGCAGATGAGCAGTTCTTC.

The rearrangement links TRBV30 to TRBJ2-5, with a tentative D call TRBD1 (6 bases). V shed 0 bases and J shed 4 bases, with 9 bases lying between them. Germline V gives CDR1 GTSNPN, CDR2 SVGIG (reference sequence). This CDR3 spans 13 amino acids. CDR3 in amino acids: CAWSVPGVETQYF. In DNA form, the CDR3 reads TGTGCCTGGAGTGTACCAGGGGTAGAGACCCAGTACTTC.

The chain is built from TRBV19 and TRBJ2-3, with 8 bases identical to TRBD1. The CDR3 has 15 residues. V dropped 4 bases and J dropped 1; count of bases not matched to a gene: 4. CDR1 is LNHDA and CDR2 is SQIVND in the germline V gene (reference sequence). The CDR3 sequence: CASSTLDRGTDTQYF. CDR3 sequence (DNA): TGTGCCAGTAGTACGCTGGACAGGGGCACAGATACGCAGTATTTT.

Regarding this clone: Distinct nucleotide sequences in the sample also encode this CDR3. V and J are TRBV5-1 and TRBJ1-1; D is unresolved. Germline lookup yields CDR1 SGHRS and CDR2 YFSETQ. Between the trimmed V and J ends, which lost 0 bases and 0 bases, there was a span of 3 bases. The CDR3 loop spans 13 amino acids. DNA for the CDR3: TGCGCCAGCAGCTTGGATCTGAACACTGAAGCTTTCTTT. As protein: CASSLDLNTEAFF.

This clone was seen once. The chain is built from TRBV11-2 and TRBJ2-7; 7 positions match TRBD1. The CDR3 loop spans 15 amino acids. Trimming took 6 bases from V and 5 from J; bases not matched to a gene: 13. Germline V CDR1 and CDR2: SGHAT, FQNNGV. The DNA of the CDR3 is TGTGCCAGCAGACAAACAGGGGCGGCGGCCCACGAGCAGTACTTC. Translating gives CASRQTGAAAHEQYF.

Only one count was recorded for this clone. The rearrangement links TRBV7-2 to TRBJ1-5; D remains unclear. This CDR3 is built from 13 residues. V shed 8 bases and J shed 4 bases, with 12 bases lying between them. Germline loops: CDR1 SGHTA, CDR2 FQGNSA. CDR3 in amino acids: CASGLFWNQPQHF. As DNA, the CDR3 is TGTGCCAGCGGTCTGTTTTGGAATCAGCCCCAGCATTTT.

The J gene is TRBJ2-1, the V gene TRBV10-2, with a tentative D call TRBD1 (6 bases). Germline V CDR1 and CDR2: WSHSY, SAAADI. Trimming pared 3 bases from V and 5 bases from J, leaving 8 bases between. The CDR3 length is 13 residues. The chain's CDR3 is CASSDRTDNEQFF. For the CDR3, the DNA is TGCGCCAGCAGTGATCGGACAGACAATGAGCAGTTCTTC.

This clone was counted between two and nine times. The chain couples TRBV2 to TRBJ1-1, with 10 nucleotides matching TRBD1. The trim removed 7 bases at V and 4 bases at J, leaving 9 bases unmatched. Germline V CDR1 and CDR2: SNHLY, FYNNEI. CDR3 size: 15 residues. CDR3 loop: CASTPLGQGTTEAFF. DNA for the CDR3: TGTGCCAGCACGCCCTTGGGACAGGGGACCACTGAAGCTTTCTTT.

This clone was picked up a small number of times. The chain uses TRBV2 and TRBJ1-1, with TRBD1 identical over 8 bases. The germline V gene encodes CDR1 SNHLY and CDR2 FYNNEI. V was clipped by 4 bases and J by 5 bases; unmatched bases: 3. The CDR3 length is 13 residues. CDR3 DNA: TGTGCCAGCAGTGGGGACAGGTTAACTGAAGCTTTCTTT. Its protein is CASSGDRLTEAFF.

The V and J genes are TRBV28 and TRBJ1-5; a possible D gene is TRBD1 (5 bases). V lost 3 bases to trimming and J lost 1 base, with 19 bases between them. From germline, CDR1 is MDHEN and CDR2 SYDVKM. The CDR3 loop spans 18 amino acids. In DNA, the CDR3 is TGTGCCAGCAGTTTTCTCGCGAGTCGGGGCACGAGCAATCAGCCCCAGCATTTT. As protein: CASSFLASRGTSNQPQHF.

V and J are TRBV28 and TRBJ2-1; 11 nucleotides agree with TRBD2. This CDR3 is 17 amino acids long. Germline values: CDR1 MDHEN, CDR2 SYDVKM. J gave up 5 bases and V 5 bases, and 11 bases lay outside the gene matches. DNA for the CDR3: TGTGCCAGCAGTACCCGGTTAGCGGGAGGGCCAAACAATGAGCAGTTCTTC. Protein sequence: CASSTRLAGGPNNEQFF.

The V and J genes are TRBV30 and TRBJ1-5, with 7 bases that match TRBD1. Germline values: CDR1 GTSNPN, CDR2 SVGIG (reference sequence). CDR3 length: 15 residues. Trimming cost V 2 bases and J 0 bases; bases outside gene matches: 4. The CDR3 protein is CAWSFTGDSNQPQHF. CDR3 bases: TGTGCCTGGAGTTTTACAGGGGATAGCAATCAGCCCCAGCATTTT.

This CDR3 reads CASSISRDRPNTEAFF. CDR3 coding DNA: TGTGCCAGCAGTATCTCCCGGGACAGACCCAACACTGAAGCTTTCTTT. The rearrangement joins TRBV28 to TRBJ1-1, with TRBD1 identical over 7 bases. Losses at the gene ends were 5 bases for V and 2 bases for J; bases not matched to a gene: 11. This CDR3 is built from 16 residues. Germline loops: CDR1 MDHEN, CDR2 SYDVKM.

The V call is TRBV6-5, the J call TRBJ2-3; TRBD1 is a possible D gene (6 bases). The CDR3 is 13 amino acids. Germline V CDR1 and CDR2: MNHEY, SVGAGI. Trimming cost V 8 bases and J 3 bases, with 12 bases left between them. The CDR3, as DNA: TGTGCCAGCGAAGACAGGAGGACAGATACGCAGTATTTT. Its translation is CASEDRRTDTQYF.

The V and J genes are TRBV11-3 and TRBJ2-1, with D maybe TRBD2 (6 bases). From germline, CDR1 is SGHNT and CDR2 YENEEA. Trimming took off 5 bases at V and 2 bases at J, with 16 bases between the two ends. The CDR3 consists of 16 residues. This CDR3 reads CASSPRRTTPYNEQFF. The CDR3 coding sequence is TGTGCCAGCAGCCCCCGCCGGACTACCCCCTACAATGAGCAGTTCTTC.

The chain uses TRBV6-1 and TRBJ2-5, with D hard to call. Germline V gene lookup returns CDR1 MNHNS and CDR2 SASEGT. The ends were cut back, 8 bases at V and 5 bases at J, with 9 bases in the middle. The CDR3 length is 11 residues. CDR3 sequence: CASSWSETQYF. The CDR3, as DNA: TGTGCCAGCTCCTGGTCGGAGACCCAGTACTTC.